Each of the 20 T cell receptor beta chains below was sequenced from the same sample in a study of T-cell memory formation after mild COVID-19 (dated by TCRdb to about 2021). Library construction relied on 5' RACE. The sequencer was an Illumina NovaSeq 6000. TCRdb reworked the public reads: Q25 trimming with fastp, MiXCR clone assembly, productive beta chains retained. Rows are unified per CDR3 protein, each entry keeping the most common DNA and genes. This sample has about 390,000 distinct CDR3 sequences in its table, and 16% of those were observed once. Roughly a fifth of the sample comes from the top ten. The sample taken for sequencing was PBMCs or a T cell subset sorted from them (not recorded which). The receptors stem from a man aged 18 to 29 who had mild COVID-19 (a few samples of this study predate the infection). The sample titles of this study are shuffled in the database, so cell type and time point are left out; the donor was told from shared clones.

This clonotype was detected only a few times. V gene TRBV5-1 combines with J gene TRBJ2-2; the D is unclear. V was cut by 5 bases and J by 4 bases, with 18 bases left in between. This CDR3 is 16 amino acids long. Germline V CDR1 and CDR2: SGHRS, YFSETQ. DNA of the CDR3: TGCGCCAGCAGTTGGGATCCGGGCGGTTCCACCGGGGAGCTGTTTTTT. It translates to CASSWDPGGSTGELFF.

The chain uses TRBV10-3 and TRBJ2-2; D gene uncertain. V dropped 10 bases and J dropped 1 base, with 10 bases sitting between them. The germline gives CDR1 ENHRY, CDR2 SYGVKD. The CDR3 is 13 amino acids. As DNA, the CDR3 is TGTGCCACCACCTCACAGAACACCGGGGAGCTGTTTTTT. Its translation is CATTSQNTGELFF.

The chain employs TRBV7-6 and TRBJ2-1; tentative D call: TRBD2 (6 bases). Per the germline V gene, CDR1 is SGHVS and CDR2 is FNYEAQ. This CDR3 is 11 amino acids long. The V end lost 5 bases, the J end lost 15 bases, and 14 bases lay between the germline ends. CDR3 region: CASSHGGPRFF. DNA for the CDR3: TGTGCCAGCAGCCACGGGGGACCCCGGTTCTTC.

The V and J genes are TRBV6-5 and TRBJ1-1; 8 nucleotides agree with TRBD1. The germline CDR1 and CDR2 sequences are MNHEY and SVGAGI. Trimming removed 0 bases from V and 9 bases from J; junction bases left unmatched: 9. The CDR3 totals 15 residues. CDR3 DNA: TGTGCCAGCAGTTACTCCGAGACAGGGGCTCAACAAGCTTTCTTT. Protein: CASSYSETGAQQAFF.

This clonotype has only one observation. The chain combines TRBV20-1 with TRBJ2-3; 7 bases map to TRBD1. Germline values: CDR1 DFQATT, CDR2 SNEGSKA (reference sequence). J was trimmed by 6 bases and V by 5 bases; bases with no gene match: 2. The CDR3 contains 11 residues. The CDR3 loop reads CSAGQADTQYF. In DNA form, the CDR3 reads TGCAGTGCTGGACAGGCCGATACGCAGTATTTT.

The chain is built from TRBV2 and TRBJ1-4, with D possibly matching TRBD1 (5 bases). The V and J ends lost 7 bases and 3 bases respectively, with 12 bases between them. There are 14 residues in the CDR3. In germline, CDR1 is SNHLY, CDR2 FYNNEI. CDR3 in amino acids: CASKQWGSNEKLFF. CDR3 DNA sequence: TGTGCCAGCAAGCAATGGGGGTCTAATGAAAAACTGTTTTTT.

This clonotype was recorded many times. V usage is TRBV6-2 or TRBV6-3 and J usage is TRBJ1-1; D not certain. Trimming took off 6 bases at V and 2 bases at J, with 10 bases between the two ends. This CDR3 contains 13 residues. Per germline, CDR1 MNHEY and CDR2 SVGEGT. As DNA, the CDR3 is TGTGCCAGCAGCTGGACGGGAAACACTGAAGCTTTCTTT. It yields the protein CASSWTGNTEAFF.

The rearrangement links TRBV28 to TRBJ2-3; 9 positions match TRBD1. The V segment lost 5 bases and the J segment 8 bases; nucleotides outside the gene matches: 11. CDR1 is MDHEN, CDR2 SYDVKM, per germline. The CDR3 runs to 15 residues. This CDR3 reads CASSPPRDRDPTQYF. The CDR3 bases are TGTGCCAGCAGTCCCCCCCGGGACAGGGATCCTACGCAGTATTTT.

The rearrangement uses TRBV7-6 and TRBJ1-4; D possibly corresponds to TRBD1 (5 bases). This CDR3 comprises 17 residues. CDR1 and CDR2 from the germline V gene are SGHVS and FNYEAQ. V lost 1 base and J lost 0, with 12 bases in between. CDR3 residues: CASSLVGESATNEKLFF. The DNA for the CDR3 is TGTGCCAGCAGCTTAGTAGGGGAATCTGCAACTAATGAAAAACTGTTTTTT.

The rearrangement links TRBV6-2 or TRBV6-3 to TRBJ2-3, with TRBD2 matching over 9 bases. CDR1 and CDR2 (germline): MNHEY, SVGEGT. J gave up 6 bases and V 0 bases, and 7 bases lay outside the gene matches. The CDR3 sequence is 16 residues long. This chain's CDR3 is CASSYSMSSGDDTQYF. In DNA form, the CDR3 reads TGTGCCAGCAGTTACTCGATGTCTAGCGGGGACGATACGCAGTATTTT.

This clonotype appeared a few times. The chain has TRBV12-3 or TRBV12-4 and TRBJ1-1; D is possibly TRBD1 (6 bases). This CDR3 region has 13 residues. Trimming removed 8 bases at V and 7 bases at J, with 17 bases between. The CDR3 region is CASSPDSFGEAFF. The CDR3 nucleotides are TGTGCCAGCTCTCCGGACAGCTTTGGTGAAGCTTTCTTT.

The genes are TRBV7-3 and TRBJ1-2; 7 positions agree with TRBD1. Germline assignment: CDR1 SGHTA and CDR2 FQGTGA. With V trimmed by 3 bases and J by 7 bases, 2 bases remained unmatched. This CDR3 has 12 residues. The CDR3 nucleotides read TGTGCCAGCAGCTTTCCAGGGGGTGGCTACACCTTC. Encoded protein: CASSFPGGGYTF.

In nucleotides, the CDR3 is TGTGCCAGCTCACCAAGGTCTGCCAGCGGTACAGGGGAGACCCAGTACTTC. This codes for CASSPRSASGTGETQYF. The chain joins TRBV18 to TRBJ2-5; D is possibly TRBD1 (6 bases). V lost 2 bases and J lost 5, with 21 bases in between. The CDR3 consists of 17 residues. CDR1 is KGHSH and CDR2 is LQKENI in the germline V gene.

This clonotype was observed a handful of times. This CDR3 is CASSFSGYLIYNEQFF. The CDR3 nucleotides are TGTGCCAGCAGTTTCAGTGGGTACCTCATATACAATGAGCAGTTCTTC. The chain couples TRBV12-3 or TRBV12-4 to TRBJ2-1, with unresolved D. Trimming stripped 3 bases from V and 4 bases from J, with 16 bases between. The CDR3 length is 16 residues.

This clonotype was seen a few times. This sequence joins TRBV28 and TRBJ2-3, with 12 bases that match TRBD2. Germline assignment: CDR1 MDHEN and CDR2 SYDVKM. The CDR3 is 16 residues long. Germline trimming cut 2 bases from V and 4 bases from J; bases unmatched to any gene: 4. The CDR3 region is CASSLGTSGFSDTQYF. As DNA, the CDR3 is TGTGCCAGCAGTTTAGGGACTAGCGGGTTTTCAGATACGCAGTATTTT.

Only a few counts were recorded for this clonotype. The J gene is TRBJ2-3, the V gene TRBV5-1; possibly TRBD1 for D (6 bases). Trimming removed 4 bases from V and 2 bases from J, with 14 bases in between. Germline assignment: CDR1 SGHRS and CDR2 YFSETQ. This CDR3 comprises 15 residues. The CDR3 nucleotides are TGCGCCAGCAGCCTCCAGGGGCGAGTCACAGATACGCAGTATTTT. This encodes CASSLQGRVTDTQYF.

The chain recombines TRBV3-1 with TRBJ1-1; the D is unclear. This CDR3 has 14 residues. CDR1 and CDR2 from the germline V gene are LGHDT and YNNKEL (reference sequence). Trimming shortened V by 1 base and J by 1 base, and 7 bases separated the two germline ends. The CDR3 here is CASSQGVENTEAFF. In DNA form, the CDR3 reads TGTGCCAGCAGCCAAGGGGTGGAGAACACTGAAGCTTTCTTT.

This sequence joins TRBV5-1 and TRBJ2-1; D is ambiguous. The length of the CDR3 is 12 residues. V was trimmed by 3 bases and J by 7 bases, leaving 8 bases between them. The germline CDR1 and CDR2 sequences are SGHRS and YFSETQ. For the CDR3, the DNA is TGCGCCAGCAGCTACACGTGGAATGAGCAGTTCTTC. It codes for CASSYTWNEQFF.

The chain uses TRBV7-9 and TRBJ2-7; the match to TRBD2 covers 10 bases. J lost 7 bases, V lost 5 bases, and 11 bases had no gene match. Per the germline V gene, CDR1 is SEHNR and CDR2 is FQNEAQ (reference sequence). This CDR3 has 15 residues. The CDR3 reads CASSPASGGLKEQYF. CDR3 sequence (DNA): TGTGCCAGCAGCCCAGCTAGCGGGGGCCTAAAGGAGCAGTACTTC.

The J gene is TRBJ1-2, the V gene TRBV7-3; no definite D call. V lost 0 bases, J lost 13 bases, and 15 bases lay in between. The germline V gene encodes CDR1 SGHTA and CDR2 FQGTGA. The CDR3 sequence is 13 residues long. The CDR3 sequence is CASSLTFGQDPTF. CDR3 DNA sequence: TGTGCCAGCAGCTTAACTTTTGGGCAGGATCCCACCTTC.